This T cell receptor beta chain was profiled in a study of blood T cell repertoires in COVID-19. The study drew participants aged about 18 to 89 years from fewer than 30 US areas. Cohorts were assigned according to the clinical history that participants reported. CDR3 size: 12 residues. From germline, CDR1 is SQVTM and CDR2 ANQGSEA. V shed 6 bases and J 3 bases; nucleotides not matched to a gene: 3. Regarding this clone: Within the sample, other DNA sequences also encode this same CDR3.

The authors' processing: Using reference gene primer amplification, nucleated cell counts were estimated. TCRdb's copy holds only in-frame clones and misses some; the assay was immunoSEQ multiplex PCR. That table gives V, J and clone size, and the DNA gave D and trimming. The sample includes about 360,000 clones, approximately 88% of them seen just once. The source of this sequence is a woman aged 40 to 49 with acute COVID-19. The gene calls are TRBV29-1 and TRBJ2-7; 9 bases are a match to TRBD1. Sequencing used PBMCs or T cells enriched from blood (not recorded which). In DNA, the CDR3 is TGCAGCGTGGGACAGGGAGGCTACGAGCAGTACTTC. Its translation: CSVGQGGYEQYF.